The present entry profiles one T cell receptor beta chain with its context. Its cognate antigen is unknown. This sample was taken from a study of CD8+ T cells in alopecia areata. Study-level background: For the treated group, dosing was oral tofacitinib at 5 to 10 mg twice daily. Study outcomes and limitations: Greater clonality was observed in lesional scalp samples, especially alopecia totalis/universalis, versus normal scalp.

Germline V lookup: CDR1 LNHDA, CDR2 SQIVND (reference sequence). The CDR3 is made up of 13 amino acids. V lost 8 bases and J lost 8, with 18 bases in between. Those with alopecia areata gave lesional scalp punch biopsies and peripheral blood. PBMCs served as the source from which CD4+ and CD8+ T cells were sorted. RNA extraction and reverse transcription yielded cDNA as sequencing template. Measured with immunoSEQ multiplex PCR; TCRdb has only the in-frame clones, and not every one. The table has 170,000 or so clones, roughly 60% seen once. The receptor's source is a human donor with alopecia areata. The sample here was CD4+ T cells sorted from blood, taken at week 0. This chain connects TRBV19 to TRBJ1-2; D is perhaps TRBD1 (5 bases). The CDR3 nucleotides are TGTGCCAGTCGTCCAGGGCAGTACGACGGCTACACCTTC. This sequence encodes CASRPGQYDGYTF.